These 10 T cell receptor beta chains share one sample of origin, sequenced in a study of blood T cell repertoires in COVID-19. The table came from immunoSEQ multiplex PCR; TCRdb's copy has only in-frame clones and leaves some out. The table shows fewer than 200,000 clones, with 82% occurring only once. Sequenced: PBMCs or T cells enriched from blood (not recorded which). The receptors here all came from an older woman with acute COVID-19.

This chain joins TRBV27 and TRBJ1-6; TRBD1 matches 8 bases. In germline, CDR1 is MNHEY, CDR2 SMNVEV (reference sequence). J lost 7 bases, V lost 9 bases, and 11 bases had no gene match. The CDR3 length is 15 residues. The CDR3, as DNA: TGTGCCAGTACCTTTAACGGACAGGGAAATTCACCCCTCCACTTT. It is translated as CASTFNGQGNSPLHF.

The gene calls are TRBV12-3 or TRBV12-4 and TRBJ2-3; D remains unclear. The CDR3 extends over 13 amino acids. V gave up 6 bases and J gave up 0 bases, with 7 bases separating them. The CDR3 nucleotides are TGTGCCAGCAGAGCGACTAGCACAGATACGCAGTATTTT. This encodes CASRATSTDTQYF.

The chain employs TRBV2 and TRBJ2-7, with TRBD2 identical over 7 bases. This CDR3 is 15 amino acids long. Unmatched junction bases numbered 10, after V lost 6 bases and J lost 2 bases. CDR1 SNHLY and CDR2 FYNNEI come from the germline V gene. CDR3 DNA sequence: TGTGCCAGCAGGGTACGAGCGGGACCACCCTACGAGCAGTACTTC. Translating gives CASRVRAGPPYEQYF.

This chain uses TRBV6-5 with TRBJ1-4, with a tentative D call TRBD1 (5 bases). Germline V gene lookup returns CDR1 MNHEY and CDR2 SVGAGI. V was clipped by 6 bases and J by 3 bases, with 11 bases between them. The CDR3 totals 14 residues. CDR3 DNA: TGTGCCAGCAGCCAGGGTGTCCCTAATGAAAAACTGTTTTTT. As protein: CASSQGVPNEKLFF.

This clone was recorded once. This rearrangement joins TRBV7-9 to TRBJ1-1; D gene unclear. V lost 5 bases to trimming and J lost 1 base, with 11 bases between them. Germline CDR1 and CDR2: SEHNR and FQNEAQ (reference sequence). The CDR3 runs 14 residues. In DNA, the CDR3 is TGTGCCAGCAGCGCCGTCCTAGAGAACACTGAAGCTTTCTTT. This encodes CASSAVLENTEAFF.

This clone was seen more than once but under ten times. The V call is TRBV9, the J call TRBJ1-5; 7 positions match TRBD1. This CDR3 is 14 amino acids long. Per germline, CDR1 SGDLS and CDR2 YYNGEE. J lost 7 bases, V lost 3 bases, and 7 bases had no gene match. The DNA for the CDR3 is TGTGCCAGCAGCGAACAGGGGTCGGGGCAGCCCCAGCATTTT. Residues: CASSEQGSGQPQHF.

This chain connects TRBV4-3 to TRBJ2-1; 10 bases match TRBD2. The V and J ends lost 4 bases and 3 bases, in that order; junction bases with no gene match: 3. The germline V gene has CDR1 LGHNA and CDR2 YSLEER. The CDR3 is 15 residues long. The CDR3 sequence: CASSPRLAGYNEQFF. The CDR3, as DNA: TGCGCCAGCAGCCCACGACTAGCGGGCTACAATGAGCAGTTCTTC.

This CDR3 is CATGVGMREYGYTF. The CDR3 bases are TGTGCCACCGGGGTGGGGATGAGGGAATATGGCTACACCTTC. The V gene is TRBV10-3, the J gene TRBJ1-2; D gene ambiguous. Trimming removed 10 bases at V and 5 bases at J, with 20 bases between. Germline CDR1 and CDR2: ENHRY and SYGVKD. The CDR3 spans 14 residues.

This sequence joins TRBV6-2 or TRBV6-3 and TRBJ2-4, with unresolved D. Germline-derived CDR1 and CDR2 are MNHEY and SVGEGT. There are 14 residues in the CDR3. Deletions cut 2 bases from V and 6 bases from J, with 11 bases between. The CDR3 sequence: CASSYAGSRNIQYF. DNA for the CDR3: TGTGCCAGCAGTTACGCCGGGTCTCGAAACATTCAGTACTTC.

The chain uses TRBV3-1 (or the pseudogene TRBV3-2) and TRBJ1-1, with unresolved D. The germline V gene has CDR1 LGHDT and CDR2 YNNKEL (reference sequence). V lost 4 bases and J lost 6, with 9 bases in between. The CDR3 spans 12 residues. The CDR3, as DNA: TGTGCCAGCAGCCTACAGATGTCTGAAGCTTTCTTT. Translating it yields CASSLQMSEAFF.